A selection of T cell receptor beta chains follows, all from one sample in a study of blood T cell repertoires in COVID-19. Sequenced by immunoSEQ multiplex PCR; TCRdb stores in-frame clones only, minus some. Seen here are some 110,000 clones, around 74% observed once, and the top ten hold less than 20%. Sequenced input: peripheral blood. These receptors all come from a woman between 70 and 85 years old with acute or convalescent COVID-19. CDR3s include the opening cysteine and the closing phenylalanine or tryptophan. A D gene is named only where the DNA matches it firmly. Some rows have no size entry. The others give once, few or many, or a class for an expanded clone.

size,V,D,J,CDR3,DNA
NA,TRBV30,NA,TRBJ1-2,CAWSWGDRTNYGYTF,TGTGCCTGGAGCTGGGGAGACCGGACCAACTATGGCTACACCTTC
NA,TRBV12-5,TRBD1,TRBJ2-6,CASGSTGGSGANVLTF,TGTGCTAGTGGTTCCACAGGGGGCTCTGGGGCCAACGTCCTGACTTTC
NA,TRBV30,TRBD1,TRBJ1-2,CAWSVGQGAYGYTF,TGTGCCTGGAGTGTGGGACAGGGGGCGTATGGCTACACCTTC
NA,TRBV6-5,TRBD1,TRBJ1-6,CASSRWDRANSPLHF,TGTGCCAGCAGTAGATGGGACAGGGCTAATTCACCCCTCCACTTT
NA,TRBV4-3,NA,TRBJ2-2,CASSHWEGGSTGELFF,TGCGCCAGCAGCCATTGGGAGGGGGGCAGCACCGGGGAGCTGTTTTTT
few,TRBV30,NA,TRBJ1-3,CAWSRLNSGNTIYF,TGTGCCTGGAGTAGACTGAACTCTGGAAACACCATATATTTT
NA,TRBV29-1,NA,TRBJ1-1,CSVEGQGGTEAFF,TGCAGCGTTGAAGGGCAGGGAGGCACTGAAGCTTTCTTT
NA,TRBV7-6,TRBD1,TRBJ1-1,CASSSPTGTGMNTEAFF,TGTGCCAGCAGCTCGCCGACCGGGACAGGCATGAACACTGAAGCTTTCTTT
once,TRBV28,TRBD2,TRBJ2-5,CASRTSGGAETQYF,TGTGCCAGCAGGACTAGCGGGGGGGCCGAGACCCAGTACTTC
NA,TRBV6-5,TRBD2,TRBJ2-1,CASRRTSGLYNEQFF,TGTGCCAGCCGACGGACTAGCGGACTCTACAATGAGCAGTTCTTC